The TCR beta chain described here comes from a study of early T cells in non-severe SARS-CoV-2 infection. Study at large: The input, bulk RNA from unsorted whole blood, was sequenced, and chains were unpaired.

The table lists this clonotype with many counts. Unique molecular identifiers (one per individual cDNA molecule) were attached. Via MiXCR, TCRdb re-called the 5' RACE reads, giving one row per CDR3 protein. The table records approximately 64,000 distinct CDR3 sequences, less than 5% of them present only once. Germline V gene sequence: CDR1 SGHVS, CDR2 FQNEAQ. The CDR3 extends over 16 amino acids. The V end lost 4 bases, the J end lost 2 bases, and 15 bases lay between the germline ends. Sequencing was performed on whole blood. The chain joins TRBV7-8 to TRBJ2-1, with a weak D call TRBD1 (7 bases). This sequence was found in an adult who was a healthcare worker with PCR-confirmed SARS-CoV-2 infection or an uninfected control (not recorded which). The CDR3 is CASSSVGGGTYNEQFF. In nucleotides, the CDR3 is TGTGCCAGCAGCTCAGTAGGGGGCGGGACCTACAATGAGCAGTTCTTC. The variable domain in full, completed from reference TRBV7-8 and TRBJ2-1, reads GAGVSQSPRYKVAKRGQDVALRCDPISGHVSLFWYQQALGQGPEFLTYFQNEAQLDKSGLPSDRFFAERPEGSVSTLKIQRTQQEDSAVYLCASSSVGGGTYNEQFFGPGTRLTVL.